This T cell receptor beta chain comes out of a study of PD-1 blockade in classical Hodgkin lymphoma. Study-wide results and limits: With respect to the repertoire differences, their causes, possibly disease activity or prior therapy, remain undefined. Diversity in CD4+ TCRs, unlike that measured in CD8+ TCRs, had risen significantly by C4D1. Reported baseline diversity: healthy donors highest, relapsed/refractory patients lowest.

Relapses following autologous stem cell transplantation were seen in all patients, with brentuximab vedotin exposure varying. Progressive disease, partial response or complete response was each patient's best response. The assay was immunoSEQ multiplex PCR, and TCRdb's table has in-frame clones only and misses some. The profile shows over 20,000 clones, about 80% of them singletons. On this clone: What it binds is unknown.

Looked up from germline, CDR1 is PRHDT and CDR2 is FYEKMQ (reference sequence). V was clipped by 5 bases and J by 7 bases, with 8 bases between them. The length of the CDR3 is 12 residues. The sequencing used peripheral blood mononuclear cells (PBMCs), collected before the second cycle of nivolumab. The receptor comes from a human donor with classical Hodgkin lymphoma. The chain uses TRBV13 and TRBJ2-2, with D unresolved. CDR3 sequence reads: CASSNQYGELFF. The CDR3 DNA follows: TGTGCCAGCAGCAACCAATACGGGGAGCTGTTTTTT.